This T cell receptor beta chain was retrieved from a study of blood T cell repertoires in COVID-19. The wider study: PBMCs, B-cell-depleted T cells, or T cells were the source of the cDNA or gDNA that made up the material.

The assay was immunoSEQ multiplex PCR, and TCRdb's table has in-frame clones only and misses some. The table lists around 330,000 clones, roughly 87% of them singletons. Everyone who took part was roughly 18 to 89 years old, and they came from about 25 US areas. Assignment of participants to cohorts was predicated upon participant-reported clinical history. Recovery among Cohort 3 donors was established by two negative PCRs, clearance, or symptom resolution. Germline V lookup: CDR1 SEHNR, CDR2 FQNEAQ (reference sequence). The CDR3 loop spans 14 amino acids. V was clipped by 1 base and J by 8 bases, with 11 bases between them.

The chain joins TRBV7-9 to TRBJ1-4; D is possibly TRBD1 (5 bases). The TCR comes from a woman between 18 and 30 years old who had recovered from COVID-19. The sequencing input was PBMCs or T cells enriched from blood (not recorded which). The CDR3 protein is CASSLGGNWEKLFF. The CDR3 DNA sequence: TGTGCCAGCAGCTTAGGGGGCAACTGGGAAAAACTGTTTTTT. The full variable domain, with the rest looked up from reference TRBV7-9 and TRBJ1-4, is DTGVSQNPRHKITKRGQNVTFRCDPISEHNRLYWYRQTLGQGPEFLTYFQNEAQLEKSRLLSDRFSAERPKGSFSTLEIQRTEQGDSAMYLCASSLGGNWEKLFFGSGTQLSVL.